A single T cell receptor (beta chain) is shown here with its context. The antigen is unknown. From RNA transcripts, TCR beta CDR3 regions were amplified. First-round RT-PCR targeting the TCR CDR3 was performed with the HTBI primer set. A single record per CDR3 protein comes from TCRdb applying MiXCR to the multiplex PCR reads. Of some 740,000 distinct CDR3 sequences in the sample, 12% to 15% were seen once. These data belong to a study of T cells in Graves' hyperthyroidism and ophthalmopathy. Study outcomes and limitations: Most thyroid-expanded clonotypes above 0.001 were also found in blood.

CDR1 is MNHEY, CDR2 SMNVEV, per germline (reference sequence). The germline V and J ends were trimmed by 3 bases and 13 bases, with 9 bases remaining between them. The CDR3 consists of 11 residues. The hyperthyroidism patients had all been newly diagnosed, and their disease duration was under 2 months. Their ages ranged from 18 to 65 years. From approximately 9.3 ml of fresh peripheral blood, PBMCs were isolated. The V and J genes are TRBV27 and TRBJ2-2; tentative D call: TRBD2 (6 bases). Sequencing was performed on blood. This receptor was identified in a young woman with Graves' hyperthyroidism. CDR3 nucleotide sequence: TGTGCCAGCAGTTTCGGGGAGGCGCTGTTTTTT. Protein: CASSFGEALFF.